This T cell receptor beta chain stems from a study of PD-L1 blockade in urothelial cancer. Across the whole study: At 3 weeks (second dose) and 6 weeks after starting treatment, blood was analyzed. Blood samples contained a median about 150,000 T cells.

The patients' disease, urothelial carcinoma, was locally advanced or metastatic. With 0 bases removed from V and 2 bases from J, the gap between germline ends came to 11 bases. Germline V CDR1 and CDR2: SGHRS, YFSETQ. The CDR3 covers 15 residues. The table came from immunoSEQ multiplex PCR; TCRdb's copy has only in-frame clones and leaves some out. The table includes about 71,000 clones, 85% to 90% detected once. Sequences were derived from PBMCs, sampled around atezolizumab (anti-PD-L1) treatment. This clonotype was sampled from a man between 60 and 70 years old with urothelial cancer. The V and J genes are TRBV5-1 and TRBJ2-5; TRBD1 is a possible D gene (7 bases). CDR3 protein: CASSLGAGQQETQYF. CDR3 DNA sequence: TGCGCCAGCAGCTTGGGGGCGGGACAGCAAGAGACCCAGTACTTC.